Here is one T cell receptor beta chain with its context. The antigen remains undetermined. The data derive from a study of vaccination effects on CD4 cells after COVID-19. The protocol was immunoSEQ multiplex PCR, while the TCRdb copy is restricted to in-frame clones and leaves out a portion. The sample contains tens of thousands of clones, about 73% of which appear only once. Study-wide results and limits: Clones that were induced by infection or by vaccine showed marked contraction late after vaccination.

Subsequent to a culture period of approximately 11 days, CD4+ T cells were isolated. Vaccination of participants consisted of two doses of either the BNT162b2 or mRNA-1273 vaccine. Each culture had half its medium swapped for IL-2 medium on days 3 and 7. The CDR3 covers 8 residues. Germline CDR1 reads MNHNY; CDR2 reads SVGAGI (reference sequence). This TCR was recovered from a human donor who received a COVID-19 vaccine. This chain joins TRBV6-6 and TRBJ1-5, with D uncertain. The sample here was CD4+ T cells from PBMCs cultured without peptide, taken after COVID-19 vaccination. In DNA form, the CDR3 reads TGTCCCATGATGCCCCAGCATTTT. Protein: CPMMPQHF.